This T cell receptor beta chain was profiled in a study of blood T cell repertoires in COVID-19. Overall study: From the United States, Italy and Spain came samples of acute and convalescent COVID-19. Sources were T cells, B-cell-depleted T cells, or PBMCs; the material itself was cDNA or gDNA.

Germline lookup yields CDR1 SEHNR and CDR2 FQNEAQ (reference sequence). The CDR3 contains 13 residues. V lost 1 base and J 1 base, leaving 4 bases between the germline ends. Original data processing: Using reference gene primer amplification, nucleated cell counts were estimated. TCRdb's table, derived via immunoSEQ multiplex PCR, lists solely in-frame clones and lacks some. V and J calls and clone size are as listed in that table; D and trimming were resolved from the DNA. The sample lists roughly 130,000 clones, less than 90% occurring once. Sequencing was performed on peripheral blood. This TCR derives from a woman in her twenties or thirties who had recovered from COVID-19. The chain uses TRBV7-9 and TRBJ1-2, with D unclear. CDR3 DNA sequence: TGTGCCAGCAGCTTAGGGCATAACTATGGCTACACCTTC. Protein product: CASSLGHNYGYTF.